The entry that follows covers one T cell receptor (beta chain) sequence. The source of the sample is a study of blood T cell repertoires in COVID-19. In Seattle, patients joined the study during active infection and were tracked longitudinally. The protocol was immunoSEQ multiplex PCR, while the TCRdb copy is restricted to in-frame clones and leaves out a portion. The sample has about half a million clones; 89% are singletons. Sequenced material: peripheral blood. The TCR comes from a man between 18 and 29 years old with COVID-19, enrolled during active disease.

CDR3 residues: CASSVVDSADTQYF. The CDR3 DNA reads TGTGCCAGCAGCGTAGTTGACTCAGCAGATACGCAGTATTTT. The chain combines TRBV9 with TRBJ2-3; D is ambiguous. Germline assignment: CDR1 SGDLS and CDR2 YYNGEE. The length of the CDR3 is 14 residues. V lost 0 bases and J 4 bases, leaving 9 bases between the germline ends.